This is a list of T cell receptor beta chains from one sample in a study of OX40 agonist ivuxolimab in advanced cancers. Sequencing used immunoSEQ multiplex PCR; TCRdb keeps in-frame clones, though not all of them. The profile shows about 69,000 clones, approximately 80% of them singletons. The sample in question was CD4+ or CD8+ T cells sorted from blood, obtained in a trial of the OX40 agonist ivuxolimab. The source is an adult with an advanced solid tumor such as melanoma, head and neck, liver or kidney cancer. The CDR3 runs from the conserved cysteine through the conserved F or W. Fields, in order: V gene, D gene, J gene, clone size, CDR3 DNA, CDR3 protein. D genes are given only for firm matches. For some rows the clone size is stated as once, few or many, or as a class when expanded; others skip it.

v_call: TRBV19
d_call: NA
j_call: TRBJ2-3
clone_size: NA
cdr3_nt: TGTGCCAGTAGATTGACGGGCACAGATACGCAGTATTTT
cdr3_aa: CASRLTGTDTQYF

v_call: TRBV4-1
d_call: TRBD2
j_call: TRBJ2-1
clone_size: NA
cdr3_nt: TGCGCCAGCAGCCGTACCGGGACTAGCGGGAGTGATGAGCAGTTCTTC
cdr3_aa: CASSRTGTSGSDEQFF

v_call: TRBV5-6
d_call: NA
j_call: TRBJ2-7
clone_size: NA
cdr3_nt: TGTGCCAGCAGCTTGGAAGGGACCAACGAGCAGTACTTC
cdr3_aa: CASSLEGTNEQYF

v_call: TRBV19
d_call: NA
j_call: TRBJ2-4
clone_size: NA
cdr3_nt: TGTGCCAGTAGTGCCCCGGGACTAGCCAAAAACATTCAGTACTTC
cdr3_aa: CASSAPGLAKNIQYF

v_call: TRBV18
d_call: NA
j_call: TRBJ2-7
clone_size: NA
cdr3_nt: TGTGCCAGCTCACCACCGGAGTATATGGACCTGCAGTACTTC
cdr3_aa: CASSPPEYMDLQYF

v_call: TRBV6-6
d_call: NA
j_call: TRBJ2-7
clone_size: NA
cdr3_nt: TGTGCCAGCAGTTTAATGGGAGTCTACGAGCAGTACTTC
cdr3_aa: CASSLMGVYEQYF

v_call: TRBV7-2
d_call: TRBD2
j_call: TRBJ2-1
clone_size: NA
cdr3_nt: TGTGCCAGCAGCTTAGTTAGCGGGAGGGGGGGCAATGAGCAGTTCTTC
cdr3_aa: CASSLVSGRGGNEQFF

v_call: TRBV20-1
d_call: NA
j_call: TRBJ1-6
clone_size: NA
cdr3_nt: TGCAGTGCTAGGGAGGATACCCCCCTCCACTTT
cdr3_aa: CSAREDTPLHF

v_call: TRBV18
d_call: TRBD1
j_call: TRBJ2-3
clone_size: once
cdr3_nt: TGTGCCAGCTCAGGACAGGGGGCGCGGGAAGACGATACGCAGTATTTT
cdr3_aa: CASSGQGAREDDTQYF

v_call: TRBV14
d_call: NA
j_call: TRBJ2-5
clone_size: few
cdr3_nt: TGTGCCAGCAGCCAAGTGGGGTTCCGTGGGGAGACCCAGTACTTC
cdr3_aa: CASSQVGFRGETQYF

v_call: TRBV19
d_call: NA
j_call: TRBJ1-5
clone_size: few
cdr3_nt: TGTGCCAGTACGAGGGGTAGCAATCAGCCCCAGCATTTT
cdr3_aa: CASTRGSNQPQHF

v_call: TRBV5-1
d_call: TRBD2
j_call: TRBJ2-7
clone_size: NA
cdr3_nt: TGCGCCAGCAGCACCGGGACTAGCTCCTACGAGCAGTACTTC
cdr3_aa: CASSTGTSSYEQYF

v_call: TRBV18
d_call: TRBD1
j_call: TRBJ1-1
clone_size: once
cdr3_nt: TGTGCCAGCTCACCTACAGGGGTGACTGAAGCTTTCTTT
cdr3_aa: CASSPTGVTEAFF

v_call: TRBV6-5
d_call: TRBD1
j_call: TRBJ2-3
clone_size: NA
cdr3_nt: TGTGCCAGCAGTTACGGCTCAGGGGGTTGGGCAGATACGCAGTATTTT
cdr3_aa: CASSYGSGGWADTQYF

v_call: TRBV2
d_call: NA
j_call: TRBJ2-2
clone_size: NA
cdr3_nt: TGTGCCAGCTCCATAAACGGGGGAGTGAACACCGGGGAGCTGTTTTTT
cdr3_aa: CASSINGGVNTGELFF

v_call: TRBV18
d_call: NA
j_call: TRBJ1-1
clone_size: NA
cdr3_nt: TGTGCCAGCTCACCCCGCGGGGGGACGAACACTGAAGCTTTCTTT
cdr3_aa: CASSPRGGTNTEAFF

v_call: TRBV7-9
d_call: NA
j_call: TRBJ2-1
clone_size: NA
cdr3_nt: TGTGCCAGCAGCTTTTCCAGGGTGGGGTACAATGAGCAGTTCTTC
cdr3_aa: CASSFSRVGYNEQFF

v_call: TRBV6-1
d_call: NA
j_call: TRBJ1-3
clone_size: few
cdr3_nt: TGTGCCAGCAGTCCCCGAGGGGGGGGAAACACCATATATTTT
cdr3_aa: CASSPRGGGNTIYF

v_call: TRBV2
d_call: TRBD2
j_call: TRBJ2-3
clone_size: NA
cdr3_nt: TGTGCCAGCAGCTCTCGGCGGGGGGTCGGAGATACGCAGTATTTT
cdr3_aa: CASSSRRGVGDTQYF

v_call: TRBV5-5
d_call: NA
j_call: TRBJ2-7
clone_size: NA
cdr3_nt: TGTGCCAGCAGCTTGGCCGGCAGGGTTTACGAGCAGTACTTC
cdr3_aa: CASSLAGRVYEQYF

v_call: TRBV15
d_call: NA
j_call: TRBJ2-7
clone_size: NA
cdr3_nt: TGTGCCACCAGCGATGACAGGAATTCCTACGAGCAGTACTTC
cdr3_aa: CATSDDRNSYEQYF

v_call: TRBV19
d_call: NA
j_call: TRBJ2-1
clone_size: NA
cdr3_nt: TGTGCCAGTAGTCCGGGACATCTGGACGGGCAGTTCTTC
cdr3_aa: CASSPGHLDGQFF

v_call: TRBV30
d_call: NA
j_call: TRBJ2-3
clone_size: NA
cdr3_nt: TGTGCCTGGGCCCGAGGACTGACCACAGATACGCAGTATTTT
cdr3_aa: CAWARGLTTDTQYF

v_call: TRBV4-1
d_call: NA
j_call: TRBJ2-1
clone_size: NA
cdr3_nt: TGCGCCAGCAGCCAAATTAGCGCCCCGCTGGGGCATGAGCAGTTCTTC
cdr3_aa: CASSQISAPLGHEQFF

v_call: TRBV29-1
d_call: TRBD1
j_call: TRBJ2-1
clone_size: NA
cdr3_nt: TGCAGCGTTGAACAAAGGGACAGGGGCTACAATGAGCAGTTCTTC
cdr3_aa: CSVEQRDRGYNEQFF

v_call: TRBV27
d_call: TRBD2
j_call: TRBJ2-7
clone_size: NA
cdr3_nt: TGTGCCAGCACCGGGCAGGGTCTAGCGGGAGCAAACGAGCAGTACTTC
cdr3_aa: CASTGQGLAGANEQYF

v_call: TRBV19
d_call: TRBD2
j_call: TRBJ2-7
clone_size: NA
cdr3_nt: TGTGCCAGTAGTATCAGCGGGGCCCCCGGAACATACGAGCAGTACTTC
cdr3_aa: CASSISGAPGTYEQYF

v_call: TRBV11-3
d_call: NA
j_call: TRBJ2-7
clone_size: NA
cdr3_nt: TGTGCCAGCAGCTTAATTTTCTCCTACGAGCAGTACTTC
cdr3_aa: CASSLIFSYEQYF

v_call: TRBV4-1
d_call: TRBD1
j_call: TRBJ2-6
clone_size: NA
cdr3_nt: TGCGCCAGCAGCCCACGGGACAGGGGGGAATCTGGGGCCAACGTCCTGACTTTC
cdr3_aa: CASSPRDRGESGANVLTF

v_call: TRBV19
d_call: TRBD1
j_call: TRBJ1-1
clone_size: NA
cdr3_nt: TGTGCCAGTAGACCGCCGACAGGGGTCGGGAACACTGAAGCTTTCTTT
cdr3_aa: CASRPPTGVGNTEAFF

v_call: TRBV6-5
d_call: NA
j_call: TRBJ1-6
clone_size: few
cdr3_nt: TGTGCCAGCAGCCTCAGCAATTCACCCCTCCACTTT
cdr3_aa: CASSLSNSPLHF

v_call: TRBV5-4
d_call: NA
j_call: TRBJ1-1
clone_size: NA
cdr3_nt: TGTGCCAGCAGCTCGTGGGACACTGAAGCTTTCTTT
cdr3_aa: CASSSWDTEAFF

v_call: TRBV29-1
d_call: NA
j_call: TRBJ2-3
clone_size: NA
cdr3_nt: TGCAGCGTTGACGGGGCTGCTAGCACAGATACGCAGTATTTT
cdr3_aa: CSVDGAASTDTQYF

v_call: TRBV18
d_call: TRBD1
j_call: TRBJ2-7
clone_size: NA
cdr3_nt: TGTGCCAGCTCACCTAAGGGGGCAGCCTACGAGCAGTACTTC
cdr3_aa: CASSPKGAAYEQYF

v_call: TRBV30
d_call: TRBD1
j_call: TRBJ1-6
clone_size: NA
cdr3_nt: TGTGCCTGGAGTCCAGGGACAGGGGATTCACCCCTCCACTTT
cdr3_aa: CAWSPGTGDSPLHF

v_call: TRBV9
d_call: TRBD2
j_call: TRBJ2-7
clone_size: NA
cdr3_nt: TGTGCCAGCAGCTCTACGACTAGCGGGGGCCCCTACGAGCAGTACTTC
cdr3_aa: CASSSTTSGGPYEQYF

v_call: TRBV19
d_call: NA
j_call: TRBJ1-2
clone_size: NA
cdr3_nt: TGTGCCAGTAGTACCGGAGGGGTCAAGGACTATGGCTACACCTTC
cdr3_aa: CASSTGGVKDYGYTF

v_call: TRBV2
d_call: NA
j_call: TRBJ1-1
clone_size: NA
cdr3_nt: TGTGCCAGCAGAGCTCTACAGGGATGGGGCACTGAAGCTTTCTTT
cdr3_aa: CASRALQGWGTEAFF

v_call: TRBV7-2
d_call: TRBD1
j_call: TRBJ1-1
clone_size: NA
cdr3_nt: TGTGCCAGCAGCTTAGTAGGGGGCAAGAACACTGAAGCTTTCTTT
cdr3_aa: CASSLVGGKNTEAFF

v_call: TRBV19
d_call: TRBD1
j_call: TRBJ1-1
clone_size: once
cdr3_nt: TGTGCCAGTAGTACCTACACCGGGACAGGTATGAACACTGAAGCTTTCTTT
cdr3_aa: CASSTYTGTGMNTEAFF

v_call: TRBV12-1
d_call: NA
j_call: TRBJ1-4
clone_size: NA
cdr3_nt: TGTGCCAGCAGCTTACGAGACAGGAATAAAGTGGGAAAACTGTTTTTT
cdr3_aa: CASSLRDRNKVGKLFF

v_call: TRBV11-3
d_call: NA
j_call: TRBJ1-1
clone_size: NA
cdr3_nt: TGTGCCAGCAGCCATAGACAGAACACTGAAGCTTTCTTT
cdr3_aa: CASSHRQNTEAFF

v_call: TRBV5-1
d_call: NA
j_call: TRBJ1-2
clone_size: NA
cdr3_nt: TGCGCCAGCAGCTTGGATGACAGTAACTATGGCTACACCTTC
cdr3_aa: CASSLDDSNYGYTF

v_call: TRBV5-6
d_call: NA
j_call: TRBJ2-7
clone_size: NA
cdr3_nt: TGTGCCAGCAGCTGGACTACAGGGAAAGGACGCGAGCAGTACTTC
cdr3_aa: CASSWTTGKGREQYF

v_call: TRBV6-6
d_call: NA
j_call: TRBJ2-1
clone_size: NA
cdr3_nt: TGTGCCAGCAGGGCGGAGTCAAGGAGTGAGCAGTTCTTC
cdr3_aa: CASRAESRSEQFF

v_call: TRBV30
d_call: NA
j_call: TRBJ2-6
clone_size: NA
cdr3_nt: TGTGCCTGGGACCCACCTGGGGCCAACGTCCTGACTTTC
cdr3_aa: CAWDPPGANVLTF

v_call: TRBV28
d_call: TRBD1
j_call: TRBJ1-4
clone_size: NA
cdr3_nt: TGTGCCAGCAGCTCTTCCACAGGGGGGTGGAATGAAAAACTGTTTTTT
cdr3_aa: CASSSSTGGWNEKLFF

v_call: TRBV6-5
d_call: NA
j_call: TRBJ1-5
clone_size: NA
cdr3_nt: TGTGCCAGCAGTTACGGAGGTTACAATCAGCCCCAGCATTTT
cdr3_aa: CASSYGGYNQPQHF

v_call: TRBV5-1
d_call: TRBD1
j_call: TRBJ1-1
clone_size: NA
cdr3_nt: TGCGCCAGCAGCCCGACAGGGTTCACTGAAGCTTTCTTT
cdr3_aa: CASSPTGFTEAFF

v_call: TRBV5-1
d_call: NA
j_call: TRBJ1-1
clone_size: NA
cdr3_nt: TGCGCCAGCAGCTCCAACAGGGTAGGGGCGAACACTGAAGCTTTCTTT
cdr3_aa: CASSSNRVGANTEAFF

v_call: TRBV19
d_call: TRBD2
j_call: TRBJ2-3
clone_size: NA
cdr3_nt: TGTGCCAGTAGTAACTGGGGGACTAGCGGGATACTAGATACGCAGTATTTT
cdr3_aa: CASSNWGTSGILDTQYF

v_call: TRBV11-2
d_call: TRBD1
j_call: TRBJ1-6
clone_size: few
cdr3_nt: TGTGCCAGCAGCTTAGTCTCGACAGGGGGTTGGGATTCACCCCTCCACTTT
cdr3_aa: CASSLVSTGGWDSPLHF

v_call: TRBV7-3
d_call: NA
j_call: TRBJ2-5
clone_size: NA
cdr3_nt: TGTGCCAGCAGCCGGGGACGGCTCGAAGGAGAGACCCAGTACTTC
cdr3_aa: CASSRGRLEGETQYF